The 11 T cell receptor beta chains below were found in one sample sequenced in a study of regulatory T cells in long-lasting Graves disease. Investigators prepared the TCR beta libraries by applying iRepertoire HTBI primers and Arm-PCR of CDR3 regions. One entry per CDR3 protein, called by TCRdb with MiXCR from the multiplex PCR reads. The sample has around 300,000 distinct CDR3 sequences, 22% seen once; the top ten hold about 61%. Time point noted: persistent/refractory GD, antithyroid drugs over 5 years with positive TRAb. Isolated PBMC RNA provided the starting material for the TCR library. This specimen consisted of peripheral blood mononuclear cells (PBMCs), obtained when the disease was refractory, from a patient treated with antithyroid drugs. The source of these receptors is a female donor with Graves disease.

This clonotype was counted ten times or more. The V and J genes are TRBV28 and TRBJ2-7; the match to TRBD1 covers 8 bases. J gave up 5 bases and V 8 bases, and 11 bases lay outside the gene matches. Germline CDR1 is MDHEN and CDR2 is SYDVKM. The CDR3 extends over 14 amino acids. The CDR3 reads CASGVWDRRNEQYF. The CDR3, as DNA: TGTGCCAGCGGGGTCTGGGACAGGCGAAACGAGCAGTACTTC.

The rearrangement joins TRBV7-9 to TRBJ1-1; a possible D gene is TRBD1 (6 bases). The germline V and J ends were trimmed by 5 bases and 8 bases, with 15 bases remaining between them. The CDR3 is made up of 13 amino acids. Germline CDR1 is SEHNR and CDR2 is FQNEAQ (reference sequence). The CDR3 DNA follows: TGTGCCAGCAGCCCGGACTGGCAGGGGGAAGCTTTCTTT. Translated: CASSPDWQGEAFF.

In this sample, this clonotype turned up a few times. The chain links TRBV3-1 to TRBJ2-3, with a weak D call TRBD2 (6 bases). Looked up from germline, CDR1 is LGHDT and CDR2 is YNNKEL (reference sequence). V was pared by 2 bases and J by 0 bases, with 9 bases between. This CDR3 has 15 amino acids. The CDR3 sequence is CASSQLAASTDTQYF. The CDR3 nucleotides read TGTGCCAGCAGCCAATTAGCGGCTAGCACAGATACGCAGTATTTT.

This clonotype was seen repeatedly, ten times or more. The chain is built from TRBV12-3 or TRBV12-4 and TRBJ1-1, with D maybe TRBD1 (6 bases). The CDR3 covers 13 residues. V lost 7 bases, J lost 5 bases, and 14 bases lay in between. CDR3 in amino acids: CASNHRVGTEAFF. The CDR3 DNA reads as TGTGCCAGCAACCACAGGGTGGGGACTGAAGCTTTCTTT.

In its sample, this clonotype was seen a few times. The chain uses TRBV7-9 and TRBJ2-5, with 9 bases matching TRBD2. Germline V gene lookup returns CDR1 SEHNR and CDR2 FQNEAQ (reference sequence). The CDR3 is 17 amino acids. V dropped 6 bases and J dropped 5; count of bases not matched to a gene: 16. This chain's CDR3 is CASSPPRKAGGEETQYF. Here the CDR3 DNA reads TGTGCCAGCAGTCCCCCTCGGAAAGCGGGAGGTGAGGAGACCCAGTACTTC.

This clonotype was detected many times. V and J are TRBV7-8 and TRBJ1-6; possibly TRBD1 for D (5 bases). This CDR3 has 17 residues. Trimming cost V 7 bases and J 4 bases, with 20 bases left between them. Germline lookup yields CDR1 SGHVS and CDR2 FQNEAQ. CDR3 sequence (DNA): TGTGCCAGCATAGCAACCAATCGGGACGGTTATAATTCACCCCTCCACTTT. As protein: CASIATNRDGYNSPLHF.

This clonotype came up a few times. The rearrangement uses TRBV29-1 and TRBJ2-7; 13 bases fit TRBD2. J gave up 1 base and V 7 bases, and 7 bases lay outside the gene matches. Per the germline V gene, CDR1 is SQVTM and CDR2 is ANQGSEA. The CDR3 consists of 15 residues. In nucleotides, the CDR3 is TGCAGCGCCGTCAAACTAGCGGGAGGGTCCTACGAGCAGTACTTC. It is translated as CSAVKLAGGSYEQYF.

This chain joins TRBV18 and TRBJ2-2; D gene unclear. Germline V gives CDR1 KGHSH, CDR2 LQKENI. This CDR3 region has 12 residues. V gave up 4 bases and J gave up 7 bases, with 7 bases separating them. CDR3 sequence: CASSLQNGELFF. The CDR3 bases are TGTGCCAGCTCACTCCAAAACGGGGAGCTGTTTTTT.

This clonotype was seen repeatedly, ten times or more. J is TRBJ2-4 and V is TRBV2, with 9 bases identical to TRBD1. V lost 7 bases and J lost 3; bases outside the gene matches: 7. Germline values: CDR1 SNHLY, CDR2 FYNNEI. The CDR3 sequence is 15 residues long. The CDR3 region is CASTTRDRVKNIQYF. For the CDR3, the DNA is TGTGCCAGCACGACCCGGGACAGGGTCAAAAACATTCAGTACTTC.

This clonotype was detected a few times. DNA of the CDR3: TGCAGTGCTAACAAAATAGCGGGACAAGAGACCCAGTACTTC. Amino acids: CSANKIAGQETQYF. The rearrangement links TRBV20-1 to TRBJ2-5; TRBD2 agrees at 8 bases. The CDR3 sequence is 14 residues long. Germline V gene data show CDR1 as DFQATT and CDR2 as SNEGSKA (reference sequence). After removal of 4 bases from V and 2 bases from J, the junction contained 6 bases not matched to a gene.

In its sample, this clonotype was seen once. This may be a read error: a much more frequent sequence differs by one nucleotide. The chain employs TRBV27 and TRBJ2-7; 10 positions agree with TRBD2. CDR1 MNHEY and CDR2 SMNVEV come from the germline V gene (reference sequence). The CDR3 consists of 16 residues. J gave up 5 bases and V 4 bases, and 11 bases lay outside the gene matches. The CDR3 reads CASSSYASGGGDEQYF. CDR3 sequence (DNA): TGTGCCAGCAGTTCGTACGCTAGCGGGGGAGGGGACGAGCAGTACTTC.